These 8 T cell receptor beta chains came from one sample sequenced in a study of cytotoxic CD8 clonotypes in ibrutinib-treated CLL. TCRdb's table, derived via immunoSEQ multiplex PCR, lists solely in-frame clones and lacks some. The data show some 23,000 clones, roughly two thirds seen once. The sample here was PBMCs, taken at disease progression, from a patient treated with ibrutinib. Receptors originate from a human donor with chronic lymphocytic leukemia.

This clone has a handful of counts. The chain links TRBV19 to TRBJ1-6; 9 bases are shared with TRBD1. The CDR3 extends over 14 amino acids. Germline V gene data show CDR1 as LNHDA and CDR2 as SQIVND (reference sequence). V was pared by 6 bases and J by 9 bases, with 6 bases of the junction left unmatched. DNA for the CDR3: TGTGCCAGTAGCTCGGACAGGGGACGTTCACCCCTCCACTTT. It encodes CASSSDRGRSPLHF.

The V gene is TRBV2, the J gene TRBJ1-6, with D perhaps matching TRBD1 (5 bases). Germline V gene data show CDR1 as SNHLY and CDR2 as FYNNEI. This CDR3 has 14 amino acids. The ends were cut back, 7 bases at V and 7 bases at J, with 14 bases in the middle. Written as DNA, the CDR3 is TGTGCCAGCATAAAAGGGGTTGGAAATTCACCCCTCCACTTT. It codes for CASIKGVGNSPLHF.

The rearrangement uses TRBV7-9 and TRBJ1-5; D possibly corresponds to TRBD1 (6 bases). Trimming cost V 5 bases and J 3 bases, with 11 bases left between them. The CDR3 extends over 14 amino acids. CDR1 SEHNR and CDR2 FQNEAQ come from the germline V gene (reference sequence). DNA of the CDR3: TGTGCCAGCAGCGTAGGACAGCCCAATCAGCCCCAGCATTTT. Encoded protein: CASSVGQPNQPQHF.

This sequence joins TRBV18 and TRBJ1-2; TRBD1 might be the D (5 bases). V was cut by 3 bases and J by 6 bases, with 17 bases left in between. The germline gives CDR1 KGHSH, CDR2 LQKENI. The CDR3 is 15 amino acids. CDR3 nucleotide sequence: TGTGCCAGCTCACCCTCTAAGGGGACCCTCGATGGCTACACCTTC. Its protein is CASSPSKGTLDGYTF.

The rearrangement links TRBV4-3 to TRBJ2-7, with TRBD1 identical over 9 bases. Germline CDR1 and CDR2: LGHNA and YSLEER. V lost 1 base and J lost 2; bases outside the gene matches: 9. The CDR3 has 17 amino acids. The CDR3 reads CASSQAPKGQGTYEQYF. The DNA for the CDR3 is TGCGCCAGCAGCCAAGCCCCGAAAGGACAGGGGACCTACGAGCAGTACTTC.

This chain uses TRBV4-1 with TRBJ1-1; D possibly corresponds to TRBD1 (5 bases). V lost 0 bases, J lost 5 bases, and 10 bases lay in between. This CDR3 comprises 14 residues. Germline V gives CDR1 MGHRA, CDR2 YSYEKL. The CDR3 bases are TGCGCCAGCAGCCAAGACCCAGGGACGACTGAAGCTTTCTTT. This sequence encodes CASSQDPGTTEAFF.

The rearrangement joins TRBV7-9 to TRBJ1-2; D is undetermined. Germline values: CDR1 SEHNR, CDR2 FQNEAQ (reference sequence). CDR3 length: 14 residues. Trimming took 3 bases from V and 4 from J, leaving 12 bases between them. The CDR3, as DNA: TGTGCCAGCAGCTTCCTTCTGGAAAGCTATGGCTACACCTTC. Translation: CASSFLLESYGYTF. The complete variable domain, with remaining parts taken from reference TRBV7-9 and TRBJ1-2, reads DTGVSQNPRHKITKRGQNVTFRCDPISEHNRLYWYRQTLGQGPEFLTYFQNEAQLEKSRLLSDRFSAERPKGSFSTLEIQRTEQGDSAMYLCASSFLLESYGYTFGSGTRLTVV.

CDR3 bases: TGCGCCAGCAGCCAACCTAGCACCTCCTACAATGAGCAGTTCTTC. It encodes CASSQPSTSYNEQFF. The rearrangement uses TRBV5-1 and TRBJ2-1, with D possibly TRBD2 on 5 matching bases. V shed 4 bases and J shed 0 bases, with 11 bases lying between them. CDR1 is SGHRS, CDR2 YFSETQ, per germline. There are 15 residues in the CDR3.